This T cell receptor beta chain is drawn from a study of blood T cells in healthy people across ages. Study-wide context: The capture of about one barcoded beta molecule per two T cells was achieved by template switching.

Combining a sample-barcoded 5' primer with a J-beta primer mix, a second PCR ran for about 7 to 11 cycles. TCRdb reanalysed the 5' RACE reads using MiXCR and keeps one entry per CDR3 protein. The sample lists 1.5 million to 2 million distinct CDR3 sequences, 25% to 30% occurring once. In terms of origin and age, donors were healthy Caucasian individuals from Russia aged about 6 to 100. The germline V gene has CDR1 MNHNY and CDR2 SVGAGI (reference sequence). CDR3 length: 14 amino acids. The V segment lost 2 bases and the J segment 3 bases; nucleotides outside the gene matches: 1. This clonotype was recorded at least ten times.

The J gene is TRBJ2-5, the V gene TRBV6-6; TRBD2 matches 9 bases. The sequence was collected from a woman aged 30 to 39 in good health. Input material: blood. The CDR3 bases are TGTGCCAGCAGTTACCTAGCGGGGAAAGAGACCCAGTACTTC. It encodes CASSYLAGKETQYF.